This T cell receptor beta chain was recorded in a study of blood T cell repertoires in COVID-19. Across the whole study: From T cells, B-cell-depleted T cells, or PBMCs came the material, which was cDNA or gDNA.

Data came from immunoSEQ multiplex PCR; TCRdb stores just in-frame clones and leaves some out. The sample records some 490,000 clones, roughly 85% being singletons. Germline CDR1 is SGHRS and CDR2 is YFSETQ. The CDR3 runs to 16 residues. V lost 0 bases, J lost 9 bases, and 19 bases lay in between. This rearrangement joins TRBV5-1 to TRBJ2-1; D is possibly TRBD1 (6 bases). The sequence derives from a human donor in a cohort sampled during active COVID-19. What was sequenced was peripheral blood. The CDR3 nucleotides are TGCGCCAGCAGCTTGGTGATTCTAGGGGGAACAACTGAGCAGTTCTTC. Translated, it gives CASSLVILGGTTEQFF.